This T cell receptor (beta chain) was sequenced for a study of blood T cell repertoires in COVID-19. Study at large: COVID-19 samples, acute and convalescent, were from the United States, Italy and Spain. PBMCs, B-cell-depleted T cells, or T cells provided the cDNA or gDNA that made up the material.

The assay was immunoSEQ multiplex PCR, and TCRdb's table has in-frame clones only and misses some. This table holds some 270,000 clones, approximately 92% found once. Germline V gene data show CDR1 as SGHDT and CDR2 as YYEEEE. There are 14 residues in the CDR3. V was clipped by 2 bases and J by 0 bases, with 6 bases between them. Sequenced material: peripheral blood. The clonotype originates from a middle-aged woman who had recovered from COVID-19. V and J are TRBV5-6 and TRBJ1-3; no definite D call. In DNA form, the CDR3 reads TGTGCCAGCAGCTTAGTGGCCTCTGGAAACACCATATATTTT. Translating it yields CASSLVASGNTIYF.